This entry lists 3 T cell receptor beta chains sequenced from one sample in a study of patients and donors after allogeneic stem cell transplantation. One entry per CDR3 protein, called by TCRdb with MiXCR from the RT-PCR reads. The sample includes about 960,000 distinct CDR3 sequences, about a sixth of them seen just once. Sequenced material: blood, either unsorted or a sorted T cell fraction (not recorded which). These receptors all come from a human donor who was either an allogeneic HSCT recipient or a stem cell or donor lymphocyte infusion donor (not recorded which). It is not recorded whose cells these are; they may come from a transplant donor.

This chain links TRBV3-1 with TRBJ1-2, with D possibly matching TRBD1 (5 bases). V shed 4 bases and J shed 2 bases, with 11 bases lying between them. There are 14 residues in the CDR3. Germline CDR1 is LGHDT and CDR2 is YNNKEL (reference sequence). CDR3 sequence reads: CASSRFRENYGYTF. The DNA of the CDR3 is TGTGCCAGCAGCCGTTTCAGGGAAAACTATGGCTACACCTTC. Complete variable domain (other parts from reference TRBV3-1 and TRBJ1-2): DTAVSQTPKYLVTQMGNDKSIKCEQNLGHDTMYWYKQDSKKFLKIMFSYNNKELIINETVPNRFSPKSPDKAHLNLHINSLELGDSAVYFCASSRFRENYGYTFGSGTRLTVV.

This clonotype was seen a few times. The rearrangement links TRBV4-2 to TRBJ2-3, with 7 bases matching TRBD1. This CDR3 has 15 amino acids. Germline trimming cut 4 bases from V and 3 bases from J; bases unmatched to any gene: 7. Per germline, CDR1 LGHNA and CDR2 YNFKEQ. DNA of the CDR3: TGTGCCAGCAGCCGAGACAGGGAAGGGACAGATACGCAGTATTTT. Translating it yields CASSRDREGTDTQYF.

CDR3 region: CSVTGTFQETQYF. CDR3 nucleotides: TGCAGCGTCACCGGGACTTTCCAAGAGACCCAGTACTTC. The chain joins TRBV29-1 to TRBJ2-5; tentative D call: TRBD2 (6 bases). V was pared by 6 bases and J by 1 base, with 12 bases between. CDR1 is SQVTM and CDR2 is ANQGSEA in the germline V gene. The CDR3 is 13 amino acids.